Listed here are 7 T cell receptor beta chains from one sample, sequenced in a study of blood T cell repertoires in COVID-19 (dated by TCRdb to about 2020). The library was obtained by the immunoSEQ multiplex PCR assay. TCRdb obtained this table from immuneACCESS and retained in-frame rearrangements with V and J assigned. These tables miss some clones; where compared with another copy, unresolved V genes account for less than half of the shortfall, and the remainder is unexplained. The sample yields about 230,000 clones; 85% to 90% were counted once. The ten biggest clones cover about 9.9% of the sample. Sequencing used peripheral blood. These receptors all come from a man aged 45-65 years with COVID-19, enrolled during active disease.

The J gene is TRBJ1-1, the V gene TRBV30; weak D call: TRBD1 (5 bases). Germline assignment: CDR1 GTSNPN and CDR2 SVGIG (reference sequence). Trimming shortened V by 3 bases and J by 2 bases, and 10 bases separated the two germline ends. The CDR3 covers 13 residues. CDR3: CAWSDDSNTEAFF. The CDR3 nucleotides read TGTGCCTGGAGCGACGACAGCAACACTGAAGCTTTCTTT.

The V call is TRBV10-2, the J call TRBJ1-1; possibly TRBD1 for D (6 bases). Germline loops: CDR1 WSHSY, CDR2 SAAADI. Trimming took 6 bases from V and 3 from J, leaving 14 bases between them. CDR3 size: 14 residues. CDR3 region: CASRAGTSHTEAFF. The CDR3 DNA reads as TGCGCCAGCAGAGCCGGGACATCGCACACTGAAGCTTTCTTT.

The J gene is TRBJ2-7, the V gene TRBV6-5; tentative D call: TRBD2 (7 bases). The V end lost 6 bases, the J end lost 4 bases, and 19 bases lay between the germline ends. The CDR3 sequence is 15 residues long. Germline loops: CDR1 MNHEY, CDR2 SVGAGI. CDR3 coding DNA: TGTGCCAGCAGAGGATGGGGGGGGCCCCTGTACGAGCAGTACTTC. It encodes CASRGWGGPLYEQYF.

The DNA for the CDR3 is TGTGCCAGCAGCCCGACAGGAAGAAGCTCTGGGGCCAACGTCCTGACTTTC. Its translation is CASSPTGRSSGANVLTF. The rearrangement links TRBV14 to TRBJ2-6, with D possibly TRBD1 on 6 matching bases. CDR1 is SGHDN and CDR2 is FVKESK in the germline V gene. The V end was cut by 4 bases, the J end by 0 bases, with 13 bases between. CDR3 size: 17 residues.

V gene TRBV2 combines with J gene TRBJ1-1, with D perhaps TRBD1 (5 bases). CDR3 length: 14 residues. Between the trimmed V and J ends, which lost 6 bases and 1 base, there was a span of 12 bases. Germline V gene lookup returns CDR1 SNHLY and CDR2 FYNNEI. CDR3 nucleotide sequence: TGTGCCAGCAGGAAACAGGTATCGAACACTGAAGCTTTCTTT. Translation gives CASRKQVSNTEAFF.

The gene calls are TRBV4-2 and TRBJ2-2; 8 positions match TRBD1. V dropped 4 bases and J dropped 6; count of bases not matched to a gene: 7. This CDR3 contains 15 residues. Germline V gene data show CDR1 as LGHNA and CDR2 as YNFKEQ. CDR3 DNA sequence: TGTGCCAGCAGCCCCCGGACAGGGAATCCCGGGGAGCTGTTTTTT. Protein sequence: CASSPRTGNPGELFF.

A few counts support this clone. V gene TRBV28 combines with J gene TRBJ2-5; tentatively, D is TRBD2 (6 bases). The CDR3 is 16 residues long. Germline CDR1 MDHEN, CDR2 SYDVKM. V was pared by 4 bases and J by 1 base, with 16 bases between. The DNA of the CDR3 is TGTGCCAGCAGTTCACAGACTCCCGGGAGCCAAGAGACCCAGTACTTC. It translates to CASSSQTPGSQETQYF.